The 24 T cell receptor beta chains listed next were all sequenced from one sample in a study of blood T cells in healthy people across ages. PCR was performed a second time for about 6 to 12 cycles using a sample-barcoded 5' primer and a J-beta primer mix. MiXCR, applied by TCRdb to the 5' RACE reads, yields one record per CDR3 protein. The table includes over a million distinct CDR3 sequences, more than 40% detected once. The sequencing input was blood. The receptors were gathered from a woman aged 55-69 years in good health.

The V and J genes are TRBV5-6 and TRBJ2-7, with 8 positions matching TRBD1. This CDR3 spans 15 amino acids. The germline V gene encodes CDR1 SGHDT and CDR2 YYEEEE. J was trimmed by 1 base and V by 4 bases; bases with no gene match: 7. CDR3 nucleotides: TGTGCCAGCAGCGTGCTCAGGGGGCGATCCTACGAGCAGTACTTC. This translates into CASSVLRGRSYEQYF.

The chain links TRBV12-3 or TRBV12-4 to TRBJ2-5, with D perhaps given as TRBD1 or TRBD2 (5 bases each). CDR3 length: 13 residues. The ends were cut back, 8 bases at V and 3 bases at J, with 13 bases in the middle. The CDR3 loop is CASAGTDEETQYF. The CDR3 region has the DNA TGTGCCAGCGCCGGGACGGATGAAGAGACCCAGTACTTC.

V gene TRBV20-1 combines with J gene TRBJ1-5; no firm D call. CDR1 and CDR2 (germline): DFQATT, SNEGSKA (reference sequence). V lost 3 bases and J 4 bases, leaving 19 bases between the germline ends. CDR3 length: 16 residues. The CDR3 protein is CSASDYRRRGNQPQHF. The CDR3 DNA reads as TGCAGTGCTAGTGATTACCGGAGGCGAGGAAATCAGCCCCAGCATTTT.

Remarks on this clonotype: Mismatch with germline at one junction end may stem from a read error. CDR3 protein: CAGSLSRDEQYF. In DNA form, the CDR3 reads TGTGCCGGCAGCTTATCGCGGGACGAGCAGTACTTC. The chain combines TRBV7-9 with TRBJ2-7, with a weak D call TRBD2 (5 bases). The CDR3 spans 12 residues. Germline assignment: CDR1 SEHNR and CDR2 FQNEAQ (reference sequence). The full variable domain, rest sourced from reference TRBV7-9 and TRBJ2-7, is DTGVSQNPRHKITKRGQNVTFRCDPISEHNRLYWYRQTLGQGPEFLTYFQNEAQLEKSRLLSDRFSAERPKGSFSTLEIQRTEQGDSAMYLCAGSLSRDEQYFGPGTRLTVT.

V is TRBV4-2 and J is TRBJ1-2, with 11 bases identical to TRBD1. Per germline, CDR1 LGHNA and CDR2 YNFKEQ. This CDR3 has 16 residues. V dropped 3 bases and J dropped 8; count of bases not matched to a gene: 11. In DNA form, the CDR3 reads TGTGCCAGCAGCCAGGCTACCGGGACAGGGGGAAGAGGCTACACCTTC. Residues: CASSQATGTGGRGYTF.

The chain employs TRBV19 and TRBJ2-7; 8 nucleotides match TRBD1. CDR1 LNHDA and CDR2 SQIVND come from the germline V gene (reference sequence). J lost 0 bases, V lost 5 bases, and 6 bases had no gene match. The CDR3 sequence is 15 residues long. The CDR3 nucleotides read TGTGCCAGTAGTGTACGACAGGGGAGCTCCTACGAGCAGTACTTC. As protein: CASSVRQGSSYEQYF.

This chain joins TRBV11-2 and TRBJ2-3; 9 bases line up with TRBD1. V lost 3 bases and J lost 6; bases outside the gene matches: 10. The CDR3 is 16 residues long. Germline V gene lookup returns CDR1 SGHAT and CDR2 FQNNGV. CDR3 loop: CASSFTTGGMSDTQYF. The CDR3, as DNA: TGTGCCAGCAGCTTTACGACAGGGGGGATGTCGGATACGCAGTATTTT. The whole variable domain, remainder taken from reference TRBV11-2 and TRBJ2-3, is EAGVAQSPRYKIIEKRQSVAFWCNPISGHATLYWYQQILGQGPKLLIQFQNNGVVDDSQLPKDRFSAERLKGVDSTLKIQPAKLEDSAVYLCASSFTTGGMSDTQYFGPGTRLTVL.

This clonotype was picked up a small number of times. The V gene is TRBV30, the J gene TRBJ2-1; 9 bases agree with TRBD1. The germline V gene has CDR1 GTSNPN and CDR2 SVGIG (reference sequence). V shed 5 bases and J 7 bases; nucleotides not matched to a gene: 0. The CDR3 is 11 amino acids. The CDR3 DNA follows: TGTGCCTGGGACAGGGGGAATGAGCAGTTCTTC. As protein: CAWDRGNEQFF.

V is TRBV11-2 and J is TRBJ2-7; 11 nucleotides agree with TRBD1. The V gene's germline CDR1 is SGHAT and CDR2 FQNNGV. Trimming cost V 5 bases and J 6 bases; bases outside gene matches: 15. The CDR3 contains 17 residues. CDR3 in amino acids: CASSVGWGDRGRIEQYF. As DNA, the CDR3 is TGTGCCAGCAGCGTAGGATGGGGGGACAGGGGGAGGATCGAGCAGTACTTC.

This chain uses TRBV14 with TRBJ2-5; TRBD1 is a possible D gene (6 bases). Matching the DNA end better, TRBJ2-7 makes the J call doubtful. The CDR3 runs to 15 residues. Germline V gene data show CDR1 as SGHDN and CDR2 as FVKESK. The CDR3 sequence is CASSVIGQRGYEQYF. In nucleotides, the CDR3 is TGTGCCAGCAGCGTAATTGGACAGAGGGGGTACGAGCAGTACTTC.

The chain combines TRBV14 with TRBJ2-1; 10 bases are a match to TRBD2. After removal of 3 bases from V and 8 bases from J, the junction contained 7 bases not matched to a gene. From germline, CDR1 is SGHDN and CDR2 FVKESK. CDR3 length equals 15 residues. This CDR3 is CASSQLAGVKDEQFF. The DNA of the CDR3 is TGTGCCAGCAGCCAGCTAGCGGGAGTTAAAGATGAGCAGTTCTTC.

Only a few counts were recorded for this clonotype. The chain recombines TRBV15 with TRBJ2-3; D may be TRBD2 (6 bases). Trimming removed 3 bases at V and 6 bases at J, with 10 bases between. This CDR3 is built from 13 residues. CDR1 and CDR2 (germline): LNHNV, YYDKDF (reference sequence). CDR3 DNA: TGTGCCACCAGCAGGGGGGACTGGGATACGCAGTATTTT. It translates to CATSRGDWDTQYF.

V is TRBV2 and J is TRBJ2-7; 12 nucleotides agree with TRBD2. After removal of 6 bases from V and 5 bases from J, the junction contained 5 bases not matched to a gene. This CDR3 comprises 14 residues. Germline V gene sequence: CDR1 SNHLY, CDR2 FYNNEI. The CDR3, as DNA: TGTGCCAGCAGGCCGACTAGCGGGAGTGACGAGCAGTACTTC. Its translation is CASRPTSGSDEQYF.

CDR3 in amino acids: CASSPETGKYF. The CDR3 DNA reads as TGTGCCAGCTCACCGGAGACAGGGAAGTACTTC. The V gene is TRBV18, the J gene TRBJ2-4, with 7 bases lining up with TRBD1. There are 11 residues in the CDR3. From germline, CDR1 is KGHSH and CDR2 LQKENI. V gave up 3 bases and J gave up 14 bases; unmatched junction bases: 4.

The sample holds a few counts of this clonotype. The chain is built from TRBV5-1 and TRBJ2-5; perhaps TRBD1 as D (5 bases). The CDR3 spans 14 residues. V dropped 3 bases and J dropped 1 base, with 10 bases sitting between them. Germline loops: CDR1 SGHRS, CDR2 YFSETQ. The CDR3 reads CASSSIGAQETQYF. CDR3 sequence (DNA): TGCGCCAGCAGCTCAATAGGGGCCCAAGAGACCCAGTACTTC.

The rearrangement joins TRBV7-3 to TRBJ1-1; TRBD1 matches at 7 bases. Germline values: CDR1 SGHTA, CDR2 FQGTGA. The length of the CDR3 is 15 residues. J gave up 1 base and V 2 bases, and 4 bases lay outside the gene matches. CDR3 residues: CASSLQRQGNTEAFF. CDR3 bases: TGTGCCAGCAGCTTACAACGACAGGGGAACACTGAAGCTTTCTTT.

This clonotype was seen many times. This chain joins TRBV12-3 or TRBV12-4 and TRBJ1-6, with TRBD1 matching 7 bases. The CDR3 extends over 13 amino acids. The V segment lost 6 bases and the J segment 8 bases; nucleotides outside the gene matches: 4. CDR3 sequence reads: CASRLTGYSPLHF. The CDR3 coding sequence is TGTGCCAGCAGATTGACAGGGTATTCACCCCTCCACTTT.

The chain carries TRBV7-8 and TRBJ2-1; D perhaps matches TRBD1 (5 bases). The germline gives CDR1 SGHVS, CDR2 FQNEAQ. The V end was cut by 5 bases, the J end by 4 bases, with 18 bases between. The CDR3 spans 16 residues. This CDR3 is CASSTNRFPRYNEQFF. The CDR3 DNA reads as TGTGCCAGCAGCACAAACAGGTTCCCTCGGTACAATGAGCAGTTCTTC.

CDR3 DNA: TGCGCCAGCGGGGGAGGGGACGGAGATACGCAGTATTTT. This gives the protein CASGGGDGDTQYF. The chain recombines TRBV10-2 with TRBJ2-3; 7 bases match TRBD2. Germline V CDR1 and CDR2: WSHSY, SAAADI. The V segment lost 8 bases and the J segment 5 bases; nucleotides outside the gene matches: 7. The CDR3 is 13 amino acids.

As DNA, the CDR3 is TGTGCCAGCAAACAGGGGGAGAATTCACCCCTCCACTTT. Amino acid sequence: CASKQGENSPLHF. This sequence joins TRBV6-5 and TRBJ1-6; 8 nucleotides match TRBD1. The CDR3 has 13 residues. From germline, CDR1 is MNHEY and CDR2 SVGAGI. V trimming: 7 bases; J trimming: 7 bases; junction bases outside the gene matches: 3.

The chain links TRBV7-3 to TRBJ2-1; possible D gene TRBD1, 6 bases. CDR1 is SGHTA, CDR2 FQGTGA, per germline. The CDR3 sequence is 15 residues long. With 4 bases removed from V and 7 bases from J, the gap between germline ends came to 17 bases. This chain's CDR3 is CASSSLVGGGNEQFF. The CDR3 coding sequence is TGTGCCAGCAGCTCACTAGTAGGGGGTGGGAATGAGCAGTTCTTC.

This clonotype came up a few times. This sequence joins TRBV20-1 and TRBJ2-7, with 8 nucleotides matching TRBD2. J lost 0 bases, V lost 4 bases, and 2 bases had no gene match. This CDR3 has 13 residues. Germline assignment: CDR1 DFQATT and CDR2 SNEGSKA (reference sequence). The CDR3: CSAKSGSSYEQYF. CDR3 coding DNA: TGCAGTGCTAAGAGCGGGAGCTCCTACGAGCAGTACTTC.

There are a few counts of this clonotype. The chain recombines TRBV21-1 with TRBJ2-7; TRBD1 is taken as the D call from the table, unchecked against the DNA. TRBV21-1 is flagged as a pseudogene. The CDR3 is made up of 14 amino acids. CDR3 sequence: CASSSFGTAYEQYF. The CDR3 DNA sequence: TGTGCCAGCAGCAGTTTCGGGACAGCCTACGAGCAGTACTTC.

This chain uses TRBV27 with TRBJ2-7; 10 positions agree with TRBD1. With 6 bases clipped from V and 3 bases from J, the junction kept 5 bases outside the gene matches. The germline V gene has CDR1 MNHEY and CDR2 SMNVEV (reference sequence). CDR3 length: 14 residues. The CDR3 sequence: CASRGQGSLYEQYF. CDR3 bases: TGTGCCAGCAGGGGACAGGGGAGCCTCTACGAGCAGTACTTC.